The 2 T cell receptor beta chains listed next were all sequenced from one sample in a study of T-cell reconstitution after alpha-beta-depleted transplantation in children. Unique molecular identifiers were incorporated when the TCRbeta library was constructed. MiXCR was run by TCRdb on the PCR reads, yielding one entry per CDR3 protein. The sample lists around 490,000 distinct CDR3 sequences, 11% occurring once. The specimen was PBMCs, mostly from graft donor cells, collected 180 days after TCRalphabeta/CD19-depleted stem cell transplant. The origin of the receptors is a female patient aged 2-10 years who had a stem cell transplant for aplastic anemia, so the T cells may come from the graft donor.

The table lists this clonotype with many counts. The rearrangement links TRBV21-1 to TRBJ1-4; the D call of TRBD1 is as the table states it, not checked on the DNA. TRBV21-1 is termed a pseudogene. The CDR3 is made up of 14 amino acids. For the CDR3, the DNA is TGTGCCAGCAGCACCGGGGACCTGAATGAAAAACTGTTTTTT. Its protein is CASSTGDLNEKLFF.

This clonotype was detected many times. V and J are TRBV12-3 or TRBV12-4 and TRBJ1-4; D is unresolved. The V end was cut by 2 bases, the J end by 5 bases, with 15 bases between. The CDR3 totals 16 residues. The DNA for the CDR3 is TGTGCCAGCAGTTTAAGGCGAGGCGGTCAGAATGAAAAACTGTTTTTT. Protein sequence: CASSLRRGGQNEKLFF.